The present T cell receptor beta chain was sequenced within a study of cytomegalovirus exposure and HLA in healthy donors. Findings of the study overall: Reports described diagnosis of cytomegalovirus status by the classifier as highly specific and sensitive. Rarity marked most TCR sequences, yet some public TCRs occurred in many donors.

The donors belonged to the roughly 110-subject validation cohort, separate from the roughly 670-subject first cohort. For this clone: As yet, its antigen is unknown.

Profiling relied on immunoSEQ multiplex PCR, and the TCRdb table lists in-frame clones only, not all of them. The sample lists 250,000 to 350,000 clones, approximately 85% occurring once. The origin of this receptor is a man between 25 and 39 years old in good health and CMV-seronegative. The material sequenced was PBMCs.

This CDR3 is CASSEVGGPNEQFF. The CDR3 DNA follows: TGCGCCAGCAGTGAGGTGGGGGGTCCCAATGAGCAGTTCTTC. The V gene is TRBV10-2, the J gene TRBJ2-1; D is possibly TRBD2 (6 bases). The CDR3 is 14 residues long. V lost 2 bases, J lost 6 bases, and 11 bases lay in between. Germline lookup yields CDR1 WSHSY and CDR2 SAAADI.